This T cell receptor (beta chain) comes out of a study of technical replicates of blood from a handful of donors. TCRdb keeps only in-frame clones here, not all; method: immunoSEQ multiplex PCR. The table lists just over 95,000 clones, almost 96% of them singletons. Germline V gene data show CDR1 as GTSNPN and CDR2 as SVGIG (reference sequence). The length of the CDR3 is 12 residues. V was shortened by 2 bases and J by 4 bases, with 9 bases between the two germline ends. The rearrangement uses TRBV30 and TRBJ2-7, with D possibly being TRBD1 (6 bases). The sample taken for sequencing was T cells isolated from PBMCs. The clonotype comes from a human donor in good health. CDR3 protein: CAWSIQGYEQYF. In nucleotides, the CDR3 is TGTGCCTGGAGTATACAGGGTTACGAGCAGTACTTC. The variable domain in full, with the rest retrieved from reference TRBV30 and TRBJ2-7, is SQTIHQWPATLVQPVGSPLSLECTVEGTSNPNLYWYRQAAGRGLQLLFYSVGIGQISSEVPQNLSASRPQDRQFILSSKKLLLSDSGFYLCAWSIQGYEQYFGPGTRLTVT.